This is a list of T cell receptor beta chains from one sample in a study of shared clonotypes between healthy human individuals. Some clones are missing from TCRdb's copy, which holds only in-frame ones; the method was immunoSEQ multiplex PCR. The sample lists roughly 2,500,000 clones; 90% to 95% were seen once. The sample was naive CD4+ T cells from PBMCs. The receptor set was obtained from a man aged 18 to 30 in good health. Some clones in this sample may be carry-over from other donors' samples. Both conserved end residues are trimmed from each CDR3. Size is omitted from some rows. Given values are once, few, many or a class for expanded clones.

abundance,j_gene,v_gene,CDR3aa
-,TRBJ2-3,TRBV5-1,ASSLWTGGSPITDTQY
-,TRBJ2-2,TRBV5-4,ASSPGTGTGGGELF
once,TRBJ2-5,TRBV23-1,ASSQGEQGIQETQY
-,TRBJ2-5,TRBV14,ASSPFLAGAETQY
-,TRBJ2-6,TRBV7-2,ASSPRRGTGSSGANVLT
-,TRBJ2-1,TRBV6-4,ASNRGRETHNEQF
once,TRBJ2-1,TRBV5-1,ASSLGLATYNEQF
-,TRBJ2-7,TRBV5-1,ASSFTGDYEQY
-,TRBJ2-1,TRBV25-1,ASSERGSGNEQF
-,TRBJ2-3,TRBV19,ASSYSPSAADTQY
-,TRBJ2-7,TRBV18,ASSARRAQELEQY
-,TRBJ2-7,TRBV29-1,SVEGQGGSYEQY
once,TRBJ1-1,TRBV7-9,ASSSFGRGGNTEAF
-,TRBJ2-5,TRBV5-8,ASSLAQGAAGTQY
-,TRBJ1-1,TRBV20-1,RYQNTEAF
-,TRBJ1-3,TRBV9,ASSPYSGNTIY
-,TRBJ1-5,TRBV19,ASRGGVGQPQH
-,TRBJ2-7,TRBV28,ASSLEGKQY
-,TRBJ2-3,TRBV11-1,ASSFLLAGSTDTQY
-,TRBJ1-4,TRBV19,ASSTFSQRGSTNEKLF
once,TRBJ2-7,TRBV9,ASSPLGQGANEQY
-,TRBJ1-1,TRBV5-8,ASTRGLGAF
-,TRBJ1-1,TRBV28,ASTMPRGAERNTEAF
-,TRBJ1-5,TRBV7-2,ASSPEGQAYQPQH
-,TRBJ2-3,TRBV7-7,ASSPGQGTDTQY
-,TRBJ2-1,TRBV5-1,ASSLVAGGYNEQF
-,TRBJ2-3,TRBV9,ASSVWASGTTDTQY
few,TRBJ1-5,TRBV28,ASKGGYQPQH
-,TRBJ2-1,TRBV15,ATSRKGLAPNEQF
-,TRBJ1-1,TRBV23-1,ASKPVLSGQHMNTEAF
-,TRBJ2-5,TRBV5-8,ASSLVSGTQY
once,TRBJ2-7,TRBV28,ASSSKGDTYEQY
-,TRBJ1-1,TRBV20-1,SGEWGTEAF
-,TRBJ1-5,TRBV30,AWSVNPNQPQH
-,TRBJ1-1,TRBV18,ASSPGPGENTEAF
-,TRBJ2-7,TRBV25-1,ASSEWGAGGYEQY
-,TRBJ2-2,TRBV9,ASSKYTTSGKGGELF
-,TRBJ2-2,TRBV5-1,ASSSGDTGTLDGELF
-,TRBJ1-5,TRBV18,ASSPQQGEKPQH
-,TRBJ1-2,TRBV28,ASSQIEGGYT
-,TRBJ2-2,TRBV2,ASRGGTTQTTGELF
-,TRBJ2-2,TRBV6-4,ASSVQELTGELF
-,TRBJ1-5,TRBV6-1,ASSVTNQPQH
-,TRBJ2-5,TRBV28,ASSFGGKETQY
once,TRBJ2-5,TRBV9,ASSVVTNGRETQY
-,TRBJ2-2,TRBV29-1,SVDRGYTGELF
-,TRBJ2-2,TRBV7-3,ASSLGSNTGELF
-,TRBJ2-7,TRBV5-6,ASGPGEGYRDEQY
-,TRBJ1-3,TRBV5-1,ASSLDGTGLRNTIY
-,TRBJ2-7,TRBV28,ASSLGTGSRQY
once,TRBJ2-5,TRBV29-1,SVWDRGKGETQY
-,TRBJ1-1,TRBV6-5,ASSQTGGTF
-,TRBJ2-2,TRBV5-1,ASSVPGQTNTGELF
-,TRBJ1-1,TRBV29-1,SVLAVNTEAF
-,TRBJ2-1,TRBV12-1,ASSPPRLAGGEQF
-,TRBJ2-7,TRBV4-1,ASSHPLNYEQY
-,TRBJ2-7,TRBV29-1,SVDATGSYEQY
-,TRBJ1-1,TRBV6-1,ASKTELNTEAF
-,-,TRBV2,ASSDRGGEQY